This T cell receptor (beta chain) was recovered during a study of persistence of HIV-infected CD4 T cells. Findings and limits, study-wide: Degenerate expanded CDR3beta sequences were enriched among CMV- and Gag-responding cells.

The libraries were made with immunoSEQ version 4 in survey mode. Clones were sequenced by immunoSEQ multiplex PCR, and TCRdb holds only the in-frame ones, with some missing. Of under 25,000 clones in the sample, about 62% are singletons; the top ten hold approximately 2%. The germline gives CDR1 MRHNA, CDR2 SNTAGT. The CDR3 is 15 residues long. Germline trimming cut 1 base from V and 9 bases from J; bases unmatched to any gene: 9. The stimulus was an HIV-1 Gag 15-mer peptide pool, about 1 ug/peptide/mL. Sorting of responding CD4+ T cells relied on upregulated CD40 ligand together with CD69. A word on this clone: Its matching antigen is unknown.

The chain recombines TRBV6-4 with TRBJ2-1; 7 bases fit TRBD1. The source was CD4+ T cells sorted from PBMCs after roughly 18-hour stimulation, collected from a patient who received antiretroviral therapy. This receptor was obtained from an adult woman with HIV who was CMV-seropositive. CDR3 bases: TGTGCCAGCAGTGACTGGAACAGGGGATTTGGTGAGCAGTTCTTC. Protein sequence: CASSDWNRGFGEQFF.